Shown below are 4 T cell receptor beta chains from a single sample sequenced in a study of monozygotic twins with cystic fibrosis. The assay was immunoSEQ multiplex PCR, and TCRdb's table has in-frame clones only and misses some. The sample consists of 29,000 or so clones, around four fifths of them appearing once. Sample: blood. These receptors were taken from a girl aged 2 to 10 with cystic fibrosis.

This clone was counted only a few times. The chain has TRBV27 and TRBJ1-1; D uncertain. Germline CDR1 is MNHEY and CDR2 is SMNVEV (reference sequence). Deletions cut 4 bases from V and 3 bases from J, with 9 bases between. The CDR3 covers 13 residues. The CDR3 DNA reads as TGTGCCAGCAGTTCCTACAAGGACACTGAAGCTTTCTTT. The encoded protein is CASSSYKDTEAFF.

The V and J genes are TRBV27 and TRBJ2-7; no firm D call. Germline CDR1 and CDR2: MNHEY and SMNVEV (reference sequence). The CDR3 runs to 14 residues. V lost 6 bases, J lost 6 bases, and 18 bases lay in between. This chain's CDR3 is CASSDTAVGFEQYF. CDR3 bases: TGTGCCAGCAGCGATACCGCGGTAGGGTTCGAGCAGTACTTC.

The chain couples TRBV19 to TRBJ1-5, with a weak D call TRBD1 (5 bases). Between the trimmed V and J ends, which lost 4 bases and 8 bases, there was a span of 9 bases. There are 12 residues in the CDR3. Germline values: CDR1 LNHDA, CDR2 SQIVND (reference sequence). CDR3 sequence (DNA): TGTGCCAGTAGTACCGGGGGAGAGCCCCAGCATTTT. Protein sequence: CASSTGGEPQHF.

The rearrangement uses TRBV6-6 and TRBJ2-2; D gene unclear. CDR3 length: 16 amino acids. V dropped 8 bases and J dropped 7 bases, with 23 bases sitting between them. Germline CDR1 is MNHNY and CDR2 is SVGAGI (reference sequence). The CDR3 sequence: CASGPASPVISGELFF. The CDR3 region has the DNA TGTGCCAGCGGCCCCGCCAGCCCAGTGATTAGCGGGGAGCTGTTTTTT.